This note documents a single T cell receptor beta chain sequence. Its target is unknown. The sample is drawn from a study of cytomegalovirus exposure and HLA in healthy donors. General study points: In a later analysis, TCR beta V- and J-gene trimming was associated with a missense DCLRE1C variant.

The V gene lost 4 bases and the J gene lost 4 bases, with 14 bases spanning the gap. The germline V gene has CDR1 LNHNV and CDR2 YYDKDF (reference sequence). The CDR3 contains 16 residues. Each of the donors was a healthy bone marrow donor. Primers for the PCR totalled 60 Vbeta and 13 Jbeta. Profiling relied on immunoSEQ multiplex PCR, and the TCRdb table lists in-frame clones only, not all of them. In the table there are around 98,000 clones, approximately 78% of which are singletons. This clonotype was sampled from a man in his forties in good health and CMV-seronegative. This chain links TRBV15 with TRBJ2-6; D uncertain. Input material: PBMCs. The chain's CDR3 is CATSTNPGSGANVLTF. The CDR3 coding sequence is TGTGCCACCAGCACCAACCCGGGTTCCGGGGCCAACGTCCTGACTTTC.